These 10 T cell receptor beta chains came from one sample sequenced in a study of CD8+ T cells in alopecia areata listed by TCRdb under 2018. The library was made by the immunoSEQ multiplex PCR assay. For TCR sequencing, RNA was extracted from every sample and reverse transcribed into cDNA to serve as template. The source is immuneACCESS, and TCRdb retained only in-frame sequences with V and J called. Part of the clones is not carried over; for the studies checked, unresolved V genes explain less than half of this, and the remainder is unexplained. The table for this sample lists 23,000 or so clones; 40% to 65% of them were counted only once. Clones ranked in the top ten supply approximately 31% of the sample. Material for sequencing was NKG2D-high CD8+ T cells sorted from blood. The sample's cell subset or site label, decoded: sorted CD8+ NKG2D-high blood T cells. These receptors originate from a human donor with alopecia areata.

The J gene is TRBJ2-1, the V gene TRBV2; 10 nucleotides match TRBD1. J lost 7 bases, V lost 8 bases, and 8 bases had no gene match. Per the germline V gene, CDR1 is SNHLY and CDR2 is FYNNEI. This CDR3 spans 14 amino acids. The CDR3 loop reads CASYSGTGVNEQFF. The CDR3 DNA sequence: TGTGCCAGCTACTCCGGGACAGGGGTGAATGAGCAGTTCTTC.

This rearrangement joins TRBV13 to TRBJ2-3; D not resolved. V dropped 3 bases and J dropped 0 bases, with 7 bases sitting between them. CDR3 length equals 14 residues. Per germline, CDR1 PRHDT and CDR2 FYEKMQ (reference sequence). The CDR3 loop reads CASSFGGSTDTQYF. CDR3 coding DNA: TGTGCCAGCAGCTTCGGTGGGAGCACAGATACGCAGTATTTT.

This clone was found once. The chain couples TRBV28 to TRBJ2-3; TRBD1 aligns across 7 bases. CDR3 size: 15 residues. From germline, CDR1 is MDHEN and CDR2 SYDVKM. V shed 8 bases and J 2 bases; nucleotides not matched to a gene: 10. CDR3 residues: CASRDSIFSTDTQYF. The CDR3 region has the DNA TGTGCCAGCCGGGACAGCATTTTCTCCACAGATACGCAGTATTTT.

This clone occurred once. V and J are TRBV5-4 and TRBJ2-3; 8 bases align to TRBD2. Trimming removed 6 bases from V and 0 bases from J; junction bases left unmatched: 9. Germline lookup yields CDR1 SGHNT and CDR2 YYREEE (reference sequence). The CDR3 extends over 16 amino acids. For the CDR3, the DNA is TGTGCCAGCAACCGGGAGGGCCGGGGTAGCACAGATACGCAGTATTTT. Amino acids: CASNREGRGSTDTQYF.

This rearrangement joins TRBV27 to TRBJ2-3, with TRBD2 matching 7 bases. The V and J ends lost 5 bases and 2 bases, in that order; junction bases with no gene match: 13. This CDR3 is built from 17 residues. Germline V lookup: CDR1 MNHEY, CDR2 SMNVEV (reference sequence). The CDR3 loop reads CASSGQRTGGLTDTQYF. CDR3 sequence (DNA): TGTGCCAGCAGTGGCCAGAGAACGGGAGGCCTCACAGATACGCAGTATTTT.

Comments on this clone: The junction does not match germline at one end; this may be a read error. This chain links TRBV18 with TRBJ1-1, with no clear D. There are 9 residues in the CDR3. The germline V gene has CDR1 KGHSH and CDR2 LQKENI. The CDR3 region is CASSLPWHF. The CDR3 DNA sequence: TGTGCCAGCTCACTTCCCTGGCACTTT.

The chain recombines TRBV5-1 with TRBJ2-3, with 9 positions matching TRBD2. Germline V CDR1 and CDR2: SGHRS, YFSETQ. This CDR3 is built from 13 residues. V lost 5 bases, J lost 6 bases, and 4 bases stayed unmatched. CDR3 in amino acids: CASRREGLDTQYF. CDR3 in DNA: TGCGCCAGCAGGCGGGAGGGCCTCGATACGCAGTATTTT.

V is TRBV9 and J is TRBJ2-7; no reliable D call. From germline, CDR1 is SGDLS and CDR2 YYNGEE. Deletions cut 4 bases from V and 1 base from J, with 6 bases between. The CDR3 contains 12 residues. In nucleotides, the CDR3 is TGTGCCAGCAGCCCCCGGTCCTACGAGCAGTACTTC. Translated: CASSPRSYEQYF.

The chain couples TRBV7-9 to TRBJ2-7; TRBD2 might be the D (9 bases). Trimming stripped 5 bases from V and 2 bases from J, with 25 bases between. The CDR3 is 18 residues long. CDR1 and CDR2 from the germline V gene are SEHNR and FQNEAQ (reference sequence). The DNA of the CDR3 is TGTGCCAGCAGCGACCGGGACAGGCAATCTAGCGGGGCCTACGAGCAGTACTTC. Its translation: CASSDRDRQSSGAYEQYF.

This chain connects TRBV27 to TRBJ2-7, with TRBD2 identical over 9 bases. Looked up from germline, CDR1 is MNHEY and CDR2 is SMNVEV (reference sequence). There are 15 residues in the CDR3. V lost 0 bases to trimming and J lost 5 bases; unmatched junction nucleotides: 5. The CDR3 nucleotides read TGTGCCAGCAGTTTATCTTTTAGCGGGAGAAACGAGCAGTACTTC. Amino acids: CASSLSFSGRNEQYF.